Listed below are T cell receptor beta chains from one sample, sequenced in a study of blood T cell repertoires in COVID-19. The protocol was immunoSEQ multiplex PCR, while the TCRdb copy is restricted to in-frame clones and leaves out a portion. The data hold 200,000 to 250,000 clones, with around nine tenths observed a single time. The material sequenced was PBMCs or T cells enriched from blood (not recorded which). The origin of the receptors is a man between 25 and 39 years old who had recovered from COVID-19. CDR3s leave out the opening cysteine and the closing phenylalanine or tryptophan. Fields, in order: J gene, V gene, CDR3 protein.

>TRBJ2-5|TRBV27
AAGRSSD
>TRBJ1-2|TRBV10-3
AISGYREGVEGYT
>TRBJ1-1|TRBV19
ASSFRALTEAF
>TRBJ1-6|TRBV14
ASSPSLNSPLH
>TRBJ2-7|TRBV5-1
ASSPDSYEQY
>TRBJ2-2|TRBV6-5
ASTAGDANTGELF
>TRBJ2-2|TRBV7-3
ASTPIAGAGELF
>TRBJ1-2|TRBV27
ASSHGTANYGYT
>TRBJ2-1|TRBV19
ASSEDLSGGAENEQF
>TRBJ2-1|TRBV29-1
SVASYSGGHNEQF
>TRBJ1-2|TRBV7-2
ASSLRKGNGYT
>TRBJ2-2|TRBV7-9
ASSSLAEWRELF
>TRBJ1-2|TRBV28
ASRTEFYGYT
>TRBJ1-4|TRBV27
ASSFRQGLGEKLF
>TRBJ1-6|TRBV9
ASSVDTGPHNSPLH
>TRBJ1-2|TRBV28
ASRSGGGNYGYT
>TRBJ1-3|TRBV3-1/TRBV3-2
ASSQQGGGNTIY
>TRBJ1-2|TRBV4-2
ASSRGTGGDGYT
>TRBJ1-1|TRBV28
ASRGSSRRTEAF
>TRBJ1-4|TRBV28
ASSFWGPTNEKLF
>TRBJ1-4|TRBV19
ASNRAGLEEKLF
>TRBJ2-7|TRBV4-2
ASSQETGGWYEQY
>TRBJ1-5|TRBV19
ASSATGSNQPQH
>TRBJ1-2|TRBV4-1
ASSQGTGLGYGYT
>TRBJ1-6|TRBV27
ASSFGQVNSPLH
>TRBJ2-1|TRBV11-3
ASSLGGGLSYNEQF
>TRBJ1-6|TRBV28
ASSLILGQGPSPLH
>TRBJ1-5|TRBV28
ASSSDQPQH
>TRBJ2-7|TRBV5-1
ASSLAGSNLVVRY
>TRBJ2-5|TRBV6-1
ASSESLAAYQETQY
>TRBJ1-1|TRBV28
ASNTGGDRGRLSEAF
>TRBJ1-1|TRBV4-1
ASSLPAGVDTEAF
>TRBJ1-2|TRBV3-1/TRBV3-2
ASRGEEVGGYT
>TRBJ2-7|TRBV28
ASRRTGAYEQY
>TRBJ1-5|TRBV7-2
ASSSQNQPQH
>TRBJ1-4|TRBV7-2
ASSSTEKNEKLF
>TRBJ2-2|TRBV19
ASSILQATNTGELF
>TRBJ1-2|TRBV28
ASTFGLGVRGYT
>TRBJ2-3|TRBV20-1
SASPGLAGPLTIDTQY
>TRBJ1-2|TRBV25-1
ASSEPSGGLANYGYT
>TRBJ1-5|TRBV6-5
ASRDRGSGRQPQH
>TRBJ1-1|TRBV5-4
ASSGTGESGNTEAF
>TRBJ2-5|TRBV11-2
ASSLRDIPVQETQY
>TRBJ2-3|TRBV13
ASSVAGGPGSTDTQY
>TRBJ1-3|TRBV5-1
ASSTGQMSSGNTIY
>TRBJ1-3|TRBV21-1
ASSPTTGIEGTIY
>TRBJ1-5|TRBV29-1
SVVVQGDDQPQH
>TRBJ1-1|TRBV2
ASILNPGFMVGTEAF